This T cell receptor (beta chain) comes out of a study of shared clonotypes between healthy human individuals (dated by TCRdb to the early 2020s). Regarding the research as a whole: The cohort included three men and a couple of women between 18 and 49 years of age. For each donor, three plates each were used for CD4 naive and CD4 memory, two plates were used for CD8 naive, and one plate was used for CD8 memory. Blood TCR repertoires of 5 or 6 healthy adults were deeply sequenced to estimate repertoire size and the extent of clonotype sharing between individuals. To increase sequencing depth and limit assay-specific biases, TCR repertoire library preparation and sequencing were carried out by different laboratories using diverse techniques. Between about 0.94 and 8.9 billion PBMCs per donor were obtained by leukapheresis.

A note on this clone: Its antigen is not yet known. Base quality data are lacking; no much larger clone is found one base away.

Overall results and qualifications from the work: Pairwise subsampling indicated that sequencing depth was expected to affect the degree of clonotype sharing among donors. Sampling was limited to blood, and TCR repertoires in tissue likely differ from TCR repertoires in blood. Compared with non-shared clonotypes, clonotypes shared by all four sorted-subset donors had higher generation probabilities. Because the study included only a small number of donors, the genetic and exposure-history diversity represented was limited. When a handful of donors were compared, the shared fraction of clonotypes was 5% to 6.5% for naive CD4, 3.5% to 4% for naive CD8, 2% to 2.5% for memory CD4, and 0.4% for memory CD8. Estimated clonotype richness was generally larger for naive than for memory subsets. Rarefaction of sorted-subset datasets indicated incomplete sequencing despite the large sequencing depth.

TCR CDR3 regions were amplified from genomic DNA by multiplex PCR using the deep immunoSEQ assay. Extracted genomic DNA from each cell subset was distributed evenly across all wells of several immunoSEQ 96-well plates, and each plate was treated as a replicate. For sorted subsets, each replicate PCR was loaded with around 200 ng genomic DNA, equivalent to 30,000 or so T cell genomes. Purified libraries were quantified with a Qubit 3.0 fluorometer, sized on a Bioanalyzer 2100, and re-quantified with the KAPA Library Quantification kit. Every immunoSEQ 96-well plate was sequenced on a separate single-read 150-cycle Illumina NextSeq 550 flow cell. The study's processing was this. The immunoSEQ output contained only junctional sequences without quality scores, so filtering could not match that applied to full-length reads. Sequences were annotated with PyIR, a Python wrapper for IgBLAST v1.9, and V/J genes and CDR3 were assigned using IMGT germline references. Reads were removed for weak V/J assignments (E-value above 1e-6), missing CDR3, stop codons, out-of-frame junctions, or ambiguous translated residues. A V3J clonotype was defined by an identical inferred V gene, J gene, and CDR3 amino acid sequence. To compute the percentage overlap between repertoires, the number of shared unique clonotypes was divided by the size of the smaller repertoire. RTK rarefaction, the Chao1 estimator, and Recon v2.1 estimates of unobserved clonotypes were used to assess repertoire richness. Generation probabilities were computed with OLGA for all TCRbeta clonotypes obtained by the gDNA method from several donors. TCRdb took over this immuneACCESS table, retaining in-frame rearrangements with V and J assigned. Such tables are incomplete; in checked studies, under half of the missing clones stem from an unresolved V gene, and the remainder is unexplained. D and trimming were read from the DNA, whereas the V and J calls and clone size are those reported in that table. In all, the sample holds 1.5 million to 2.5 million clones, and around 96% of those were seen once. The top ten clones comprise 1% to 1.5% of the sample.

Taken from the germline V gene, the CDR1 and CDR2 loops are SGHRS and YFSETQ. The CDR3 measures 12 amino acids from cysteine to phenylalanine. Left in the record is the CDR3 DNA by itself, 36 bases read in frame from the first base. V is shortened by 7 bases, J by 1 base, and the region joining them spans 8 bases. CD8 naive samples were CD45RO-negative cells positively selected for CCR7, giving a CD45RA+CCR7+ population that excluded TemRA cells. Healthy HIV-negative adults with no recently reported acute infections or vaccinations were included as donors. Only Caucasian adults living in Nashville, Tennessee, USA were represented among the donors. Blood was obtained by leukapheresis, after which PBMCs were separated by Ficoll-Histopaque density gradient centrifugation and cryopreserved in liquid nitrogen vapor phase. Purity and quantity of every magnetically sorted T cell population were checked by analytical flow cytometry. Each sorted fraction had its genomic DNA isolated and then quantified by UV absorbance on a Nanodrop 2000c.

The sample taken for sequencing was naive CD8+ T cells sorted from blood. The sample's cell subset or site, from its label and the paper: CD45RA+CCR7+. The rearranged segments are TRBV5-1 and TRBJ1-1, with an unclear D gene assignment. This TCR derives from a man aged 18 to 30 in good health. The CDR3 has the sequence CASLGQNTEAFF. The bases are TGCGCCAGCCTAGGGCAGAACACTGAAGCTTTCTTT. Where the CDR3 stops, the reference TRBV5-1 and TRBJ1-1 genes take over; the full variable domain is KAGVTQTPRYLIKTRGQQVTLSCSPISGHRSVSWYQQTPGQGLQFLFEYFSETQRNKGNFPGRFSGRQFSNSRSEMNVSTLELGDSALYLCASLGQNTEAFFGQGTRLTVV.